This T cell receptor (beta chain) is drawn from a study of T cells in Graves' hyperthyroidism and ophthalmopathy. Notes on the study in general: Blood samples included most of the expanded thyroid clonotypes exceeding 0.001.

Amplification of TCR beta CDR3 regions used RNA as the template. First-round RT-PCR of the TCR CDR3 relied on the HTBI primer set. Each CDR3 protein is one row after TCRdb ran MiXCR on the multiplex PCR reads. The table has approximately 200,000 distinct CDR3 sequences, around 18% seen once; the top ten hold about two fifths. The CDR3 extends over 16 amino acids. Germline CDR1 reads MNHNS; CDR2 reads SASEGT. Trimming took off 6 bases at V and 0 bases at J, with 12 bases between the two ends. Ten or more counts support this clonotype. The antigen remains unidentified. The chain carries TRBV6-1 and TRBJ2-6, with D possibly being TRBD1 (5 bases). This TCR derives from a man in his forties or fifties with Graves' hyperthyroidism. Source material: blood. CDR3 sequence reads: CASRDTGDSGANVLTF. The DNA for the CDR3 is TGTGCCAGCAGAGATACAGGAGACTCTGGGGCCAACGTCCTGACTTTC.